The 24 T cell receptor beta chains reported below all come from one sample, sequenced in a study of blood T cell repertoires in COVID-19. Repertoires were generated with immunoSEQ multiplex PCR, while TCRdb's copy carries only in-frame clones and drops some. The table includes around 150,000 clones, around 90% detected once. Sequencing was performed on peripheral blood. The receptors stem from a man aged 60 to 69 with active or convalescent COVID-19.

About this clone itself: Other DNA sequences within the sample encode an identical CDR3. This chain connects TRBV18 to TRBJ2-5; D not certain. Trimming left V 3 bases short and J 2 bases short, with 7 bases between. The CDR3 extends over 13 amino acids. The V gene's germline CDR1 is KGHSH and CDR2 LQKENI. DNA for the CDR3: TGTGCCAGCTCACCGAGTCTTCAAGAGACCCAGTACTTC. As protein: CASSPSLQETQYF.

This chain links TRBV28 with TRBJ2-7, with unresolved D. The CDR3 totals 13 residues. The germline V gene has CDR1 MDHEN and CDR2 SYDVKM. The ends were cut back, 3 bases at V and 0 bases at J, with 6 bases in the middle. Here the CDR3 reads CASSFQDSYEQYF. CDR3 coding DNA: TGTGCCAGCAGTTTTCAGGACTCCTACGAGCAGTACTTC.

The J gene is TRBJ2-7, the V gene TRBV5-1; D may be TRBD1 (8 bases). Trimming removed 3 bases from V and 7 bases from J, with 17 bases in between. Per germline, CDR1 SGHRS and CDR2 YFSETQ. The CDR3 covers 14 residues. In nucleotides, the CDR3 is TGCGCCAGCAGCTGGACAGGGACCGGGGGGGAGCAGTACTTC. This codes for CASSWTGTGGEQYF.

This chain's CDR3 is CASSIARETQYF. CDR3 in DNA: TGTGCCAGCAGCATAGCGAGGGAGACCCAGTACTTC. The chain recombines TRBV28 with TRBJ2-5; TRBD2 might be the D (5 bases). V dropped 6 bases and J dropped 5 bases, with 10 bases sitting between them. Germline V gives CDR1 MDHEN, CDR2 SYDVKM. The CDR3 totals 12 residues.

This clone was detected once. V and J are TRBV2 and TRBJ1-6; 8 bases agree with TRBD1. The length of the CDR3 is 15 residues. Trimming removed 6 bases from V and 5 bases from J; junction bases left unmatched: 6. Germline CDR1 is SNHLY and CDR2 is FYNNEI. CDR3 sequence: CASRELGQDNSPLHF. The CDR3 DNA reads TGTGCCAGCAGGGAGCTGGGACAGGATAATTCACCCCTCCACTTT.

The chain joins TRBV6-2 or TRBV6-3 to TRBJ2-5, with 9 bases aligning to TRBD1. Germline CDR1 MNHEY, CDR2 SVGEGT. The CDR3 spans 15 residues. The V gene end was trimmed by 4 bases and the J gene end by 1 base; junction bases not matched to a gene: 4. The CDR3 DNA is TGTGCCAGCAGTTCACAGGGGGCGACCCAAGAGACCCAGTACTTC. The encoded protein is CASSSQGATQETQYF.

The chain is built from TRBV20-1 and TRBJ2-1; 9 bases fit TRBD2. This CDR3 is built from 15 residues. The germline V gene encodes CDR1 DFQATT and CDR2 SNEGSKA (reference sequence). The junction had 11 bases not matched to a gene; V was cut back by 3 bases and J by 8 bases. This CDR3 reads CSASGIAGASYEQFF. Here the CDR3 DNA reads TGCAGTGCTAGTGGTATAGCGGGAGCTAGCTATGAGCAGTTCTTC.

The rearrangement links TRBV29-1 to TRBJ1-3; no definite D call. The V and J ends lost 7 bases and 0 bases respectively, with 13 bases between them. The CDR3 sequence is 14 residues long. The germline V gene has CDR1 SQVTM and CDR2 ANQGSEA. The CDR3 sequence is CSARTGSSGNTIYF. DNA of the CDR3: TGCAGCGCTAGGACCGGGAGCTCTGGAAACACCATATATTTT.

This chain joins TRBV19 and TRBJ2-5, with D perhaps matching TRBD2 (5 bases). The CDR3 covers 13 residues. Per the germline V gene, CDR1 is LNHDA and CDR2 is SQIVND (reference sequence). Trimming stripped 1 base from V and 4 bases from J, with 7 bases between. CDR3 sequence (DNA): TGTGCCAGTAGTATAGCGGGGAGAGAGACCCAGTACTTC. Its translation is CASSIAGRETQYF.

This clone occurred once. The V call is TRBV28, the J call TRBJ1-2; TRBD1 might be the D (5 bases). The V and J ends lost 4 bases and 2 bases respectively, with 14 bases between them. Germline V gene lookup returns CDR1 MDHEN and CDR2 SYDVKM. This CDR3 has 15 residues. CDR3 in amino acids: CASSSPWAGNYGYTF. The DNA for the CDR3 is TGTGCCAGCAGTTCGCCTTGGGCAGGGAACTATGGCTACACCTTC.

The J gene is TRBJ2-5, the V gene TRBV10-3; 10 nucleotides agree with TRBD2. This CDR3 is 15 amino acids long. V dropped 6 bases and J dropped 2; count of bases not matched to a gene: 6. CDR1 is ENHRY, CDR2 SYGVKD, per germline. The CDR3 DNA reads TGTGCCATCAGGACCGGGACTAGCGAGCAAGAGACCCAGTACTTC. It translates to CAIRTGTSEQETQYF.

The chain joins TRBV6-4 to TRBJ2-1, with D possibly matching TRBD1 (6 bases). The germline gives CDR1 MRHNA, CDR2 SNTAGT. The CDR3 sequence is 11 residues long. The V and J ends lost 10 bases and 8 bases respectively, with 12 bases between them. CDR3 residues: CATQQGHEQFF. Written as DNA, the CDR3 is TGTGCCACCCAACAGGGCCATGAGCAGTTCTTC.

This chain links TRBV2 with TRBJ2-3, with D perhaps matching TRBD2 (6 bases). CDR3 length: 14 amino acids. From germline, CDR1 is SNHLY and CDR2 FYNNEI. Trimming left V 6 bases short and J 0 bases short, with 10 bases between. The chain's CDR3 is CASRGRESTDTQYF. In DNA, the CDR3 is TGTGCCAGCAGGGGGCGGGAAAGCACAGATACGCAGTATTTT.

This clone was counted a few times. CDR3 DNA: TGTGCCAGCTTGTTTAGAGGGGGGAACACTGAAGCTTTCTTT. This sequence encodes CASLFRGGNTEAFF. The chain combines TRBV18 with TRBJ1-1, with a tentative D call TRBD1 (6 bases). CDR3 length: 14 residues. Looked up from germline, CDR1 is KGHSH and CDR2 is LQKENI. Trimming left V 7 bases short and J 1 base short, with 13 bases between.

The chain combines TRBV6-5 with TRBJ2-2, with TRBD1 matching over 11 bases. The CDR3 is 15 amino acids. V gave up 6 bases and J gave up 3 bases; unmatched junction bases: 3. Germline V gene lookup returns CDR1 MNHEY and CDR2 SVGAGI. The DNA of the CDR3 is TGTGCCAGCAGGGACAGGGGGCTGGACACCGGGGAGCTGTTTTTT. As protein: CASRDRGLDTGELFF.

The chain links TRBV7-6 to TRBJ2-5; D not certain. CDR3 length: 15 residues. Germline CDR1 SGHVS, CDR2 FNYEAQ. V lost 4 bases, J lost 4 bases, and 16 bases lay in between. The CDR3 sequence: CASSSPQRQRETQYF. The DNA for the CDR3 is TGTGCCAGCAGCTCCCCCCAGAGGCAGCGAGAGACCCAGTACTTC.

This rearrangement joins TRBV18 to TRBJ1-5, with D possibly matching TRBD1 (6 bases). Trimming took off 0 bases at V and 4 bases at J, with 10 bases between the two ends. CDR3 size: 15 residues. The germline CDR1 and CDR2 sequences are KGHSH and LQKENI. This CDR3 reads CASSPPGHPNQPQHF. The CDR3 DNA sequence: TGTGCCAGCTCACCACCGGGACACCCAAATCAGCCCCAGCATTTT. Variable domain in full (rest from reference TRBV18 and TRBJ1-5): NAGVMQNPRHLVRRRGQEARLRCSPMKGHSHVYWYRQLPEEGLKFMVYLQKENIIDESGMPKERFSAEFPKEGPSILRIQQVVRGDSAAYFCASSPPGHPNQPQHFGDGTRLSIL.

This chain connects TRBV7-6 to TRBJ1-2; a weak D match, TRBD1 (6 bases). The CDR3 has 15 residues. Trimming took off 5 bases at V and 2 bases at J, with 15 bases between the two ends. The germline CDR1 and CDR2 sequences are SGHVS and FNYEAQ. This CDR3 reads CASSARTDSNYGYTF. CDR3 DNA: TGTGCCAGCAGCGCGCGGACAGATTCCAACTATGGCTACACCTTC.

The genes are TRBV5-4 and TRBJ2-7, with 7 nucleotides matching TRBD1. CDR3 length: 14 residues. Germline V gene sequence: CDR1 SGHNT, CDR2 YYREEE (reference sequence). Unmatched junction bases numbered 5, after V lost 3 bases and J lost 2 bases. CDR3 in amino acids: CASSSWDRPYEQYF. In DNA, the CDR3 is TGTGCCAGCAGCTCATGGGACAGACCCTACGAGCAGTACTTC.

This clone appeared a few times. The chain combines TRBV27 with TRBJ2-7; TRBD2 matches 12 bases. J lost 1 base, V lost 2 bases, and 3 bases had no gene match. Germline loops: CDR1 MNHEY, CDR2 SMNVEV (reference sequence). This CDR3 is built from 16 residues. This chain's CDR3 is CASSLGTSGSSYEQYF. The CDR3 nucleotides read TGTGCCAGCAGTTTAGGGACTAGCGGGTCTTCCTACGAGCAGTACTTC.

The genes are TRBV28 and TRBJ1-5; maybe TRBD1 (5 bases). The CDR3 extends over 14 amino acids. The V end lost 4 bases, the J end lost 6 bases, and 13 bases lay between the germline ends. CDR1 and CDR2 (germline): MDHEN, SYDVKM. The DNA for the CDR3 is TGTGCCAGCAGTTCCGGGGGGGGAGTTCAGCCCCAGCATTTT. Its translation is CASSSGGGVQPQHF.

This clone came up once. This chain connects TRBV20-1 to TRBJ2-1; 7 nucleotides match TRBD2. V was clipped by 3 bases and J by 2 bases; unmatched bases: 4. The CDR3 is 14 residues long. CDR1 and CDR2 from the germline V gene are DFQATT and SNEGSKA (reference sequence). The CDR3 sequence is CSASILATYNEQFF. The CDR3 nucleotides are TGCAGTGCTAGTATACTAGCGACCTACAATGAGCAGTTCTTC.

The rearrangement joins TRBV7-2 to TRBJ2-7, with 7 positions matching TRBD2. CDR3 length: 14 amino acids. From germline, CDR1 is SGHTA and CDR2 FQGNSA. The ends lost 3 bases at V and 1 base at J; junction bases unmatched: 3. The CDR3 is CASSLGLSSYEQYF. The CDR3 nucleotides read TGTGCCAGCAGCTTGGGACTATCTTCCTACGAGCAGTACTTC.

This chain uses TRBV2 with TRBJ2-1, with D maybe TRBD2 (5 bases). This CDR3 spans 15 amino acids. Germline-derived CDR1 and CDR2 are SNHLY and FYNNEI. V lost 4 bases to trimming and J lost 2 bases, with 12 bases between them. The CDR3 nucleotides are TGTGCCAGCAGTGTAGAGGGAACCCCCTACAATGAGCAGTTCTTC. This gives the protein CASSVEGTPYNEQFF.